Here is one T cell receptor (beta chain) with its context. Its antigen is unidentified. This entry comes from a study of cytomegalovirus exposure and HLA in healthy donors. General study points: Listed as cytomegalovirus-associated were 164 TCR beta chains. The study found most TCR sequences rare, yet found some public TCRs in many donors. Analysis was carried out at a later point, and it linked a missense DCLRE1C variant to TCR beta V- and J-gene trimming. Several of the most significant clusters were apparently associated with common viral pathogens in a later analysis.

PCR primers comprised 60 Vbeta and 13 Jbeta primers. Profiled with immunoSEQ multiplex PCR; TCRdb holds only in-frame clones, not every one. The sample yields about 83,000 clones, 70% to 75% seen once. Sequenced input: PBMCs. The source of this sequence is a man aged 55 to 70 in good health and CMV-seronegative.

CDR3 amino acids: CASTTIPQGMNTEAFF. The CDR3 bases are TGTGCCAGCACCACAATCCCCCAGGGGATGAACACTGAAGCTTTCTTT. The chain employs TRBV2 and TRBJ1-1, with D maybe TRBD1 (6 bases). The germline gives CDR1 SNHLY, CDR2 FYNNEI. CDR3 length: 16 amino acids. V gave up 7 bases and J gave up 0 bases, with 18 bases separating them.